The 26 T cell receptor beta chains reported below all come from one sample, sequenced in a study of OX40 agonist ivuxolimab in advanced cancers. The protocol was immunoSEQ multiplex PCR, while the TCRdb copy is restricted to in-frame clones and leaves out a portion. The table has about 80,000 clones, 65% to 90% seen once; the top ten hold over 1.5%. The sequenced sample was CD4+ or CD8+ T cells sorted from blood, obtained in a trial of the OX40 agonist ivuxolimab. These TCRs come from an adult with an advanced solid tumor such as melanoma, head and neck, liver or kidney cancer.

The chain is built from TRBV7-7 and TRBJ2-1; TRBD2 agrees at 10 bases. Trimming cost V 5 bases and J 4 bases; bases outside gene matches: 17. Germline assignment: CDR1 SSHAT and CDR2 FNYEAQ (reference sequence). The CDR3 contains 19 residues. The CDR3 protein is CASSARPAGGPGGYNEQFF. The CDR3 DNA is TGTGCCAGCAGCGCACGTCCAGCGGGAGGGCCGGGGGGATACAATGAGCAGTTCTTC.

This chain uses TRBV6-5 with TRBJ2-7; a weak D match, TRBD2 (5 bases). V lost 2 bases and J lost 5, with 7 bases in between. Germline CDR1 and CDR2: MNHEY and SVGAGI. This CDR3 is 12 amino acids long. The CDR3 DNA reads TGTGCCAGCAGTTACATGAGGGACGAGCAGTACTTC. Its protein product is CASSYMRDEQYF.

The chain employs TRBV19 and TRBJ1-3, with a tentative D call TRBD1 (6 bases). The ends were cut back, 6 bases at V and 8 bases at J, with 8 bases in the middle. Looked up from germline, CDR1 is LNHDA and CDR2 is SQIVND (reference sequence). There are 11 residues in the CDR3. The CDR3 nucleotides read TGTGCCAGTAGACAGGGATACACCATATATTTT. It is translated as CASRQGYTIYF.

CDR3 region: CASSLSLGSTDTQYF. The CDR3 DNA is TGTGCCAGCAGCTTGAGTCTAGGTAGCACAGATACGCAGTATTTT. The chain carries TRBV7-9 and TRBJ2-3; no clear D gene. Germline CDR1 is SEHNR and CDR2 is FQNEAQ (reference sequence). V was shortened by 3 bases and J by 0 bases, with 10 bases between the two germline ends. This CDR3 region has 15 residues.

This clone was seen a few times. Here the CDR3 reads CASNGKAGGLSPRYEQFF. CDR3 in DNA: TGTGCCAGCAACGGGAAAGCGGGGGGGCTAAGCCCTCGCTATGAGCAGTTCTTC. The rearrangement joins TRBV27 to TRBJ2-1, with 10 bases matching TRBD2. This CDR3 region has 18 residues. From germline, CDR1 is MNHEY and CDR2 SMNVEV (reference sequence). Unmatched junction bases numbered 20, after V lost 7 bases and J lost 8 bases.

The genes are TRBV25-1 and TRBJ1-1, with TRBD1 as a possible D gene (5 bases). V shed 4 bases and J shed 7 bases, with 13 bases lying between them. The germline CDR1 and CDR2 sequences are MGHDK and SYGVNS. This CDR3 is built from 13 residues. The chain's CDR3 is CASSVLTASEAFF. In DNA form, the CDR3 reads TGTGCCAGCAGTGTATTGACAGCAAGTGAAGCTTTCTTT.

This clone occurred a few times. The genes are TRBV4-1 and TRBJ1-2, with a tentative D call TRBD1 (6 bases). Trimming removed 0 bases at V and 4 bases at J, with 9 bases between. This CDR3 contains 14 residues. Germline loops: CDR1 MGHRA, CDR2 YSYEKL. The CDR3 loop reads CASSQDPRGYGYTF. The CDR3 DNA follows: TGCGCCAGCAGCCAAGATCCCAGGGGCTATGGCTACACCTTC.

The chain has TRBV7-9 and TRBJ2-1, with TRBD2 identical over 14 bases. CDR1 and CDR2 (germline): SEHNR, FQNEAQ (reference sequence). J was trimmed by 7 bases and V by 5 bases; bases with no gene match: 7. This CDR3 is 16 amino acids long. The CDR3 sequence: CASSNPGTSGGNEQFF. For the CDR3, the DNA is TGTGCCAGCAGCAATCCCGGGACTAGCGGGGGAAATGAGCAGTTCTTC.

This chain joins TRBV11-2 and TRBJ2-7; TRBD1 matches at 7 bases. CDR1 is SGHAT and CDR2 is FQNNGV in the germline V gene. The CDR3 is 13 amino acids. Losses at the gene ends were 5 bases for V and 2 bases for J; bases not matched to a gene: 3. Written as DNA, the CDR3 is TGTGCCAGCAGCGTGGGACAGCCCTACGAGCAGTACTTC. As protein: CASSVGQPYEQYF.

The chain uses TRBV14 and TRBJ1-2, with 7 positions matching TRBD1. The CDR3 spans 14 residues. Trimming cost V 1 base and J 2 bases; bases outside gene matches: 1. Germline V CDR1 and CDR2: SGHDN, FVKESK. CDR3 amino acids: CASSQVTGNYGYTF. In nucleotides, the CDR3 is TGTGCCAGCAGCCAAGTGACAGGGAACTATGGCTACACCTTC. Drawing the rest from reference TRBV14 and TRBJ1-2, the complete variable domain is EAGVTQFPSHSVIEKGQTVTLRCDPISGHDNLYWYRRVMGKEIKFLLHFVKESKQDESGMPNNRFLAERTGGTYSTLKVQPAELEDSGVYFCASSQVTGNYGYTFGSGTRLTVV.

V usage is TRBV19 and J usage is TRBJ2-1; the match to TRBD2 covers 11 bases. J lost 6 bases, V lost 1 base, and 2 bases had no gene match. Per germline, CDR1 LNHDA and CDR2 SQIVND (reference sequence). The CDR3 loop spans 15 amino acids. CDR3 DNA sequence: TGTGCCAGTAGTATAGGTAGCGGGAGGGGCAATGAGCAGTTCTTC. It specifies CASSIGSGRGNEQFF.

The genes are TRBV5-5 and TRBJ1-6; 12 bases are a match to TRBD1. The CDR3 consists of 18 residues. CDR1 and CDR2 (germline): SGHKS, YYEKEE (reference sequence). V shed 2 bases, J shed 5 bases, and the junction held 8 bases outside the gene matches. The CDR3 nucleotides read TGTGCCAGCAGCTTCTCCGGGACAGGGGGCATAGATAATTCACCCCTCCACTTT. It specifies CASSFSGTGGIDNSPLHF.

The chain carries TRBV27 and TRBJ2-1; D is ambiguous. This CDR3 contains 15 residues. Trimming pared 10 bases from V and 5 bases from J, leaving 21 bases between. CDR1 is MNHEY and CDR2 is SMNVEV in the germline V gene (reference sequence). The CDR3 region is CATKSQIVQNNEQFF. As DNA, the CDR3 is TGTGCCACAAAAAGTCAAATCGTGCAGAACAATGAGCAGTTCTTC.

This rearrangement joins TRBV9 to TRBJ2-1; D gene unclear. Germline loops: CDR1 SGDLS, CDR2 YYNGEE. CDR3 length equals 14 residues. Trimming pared 0 bases from V and 8 bases from J, leaving 12 bases between. Here the CDR3 DNA reads TGTGCCAGCAGCGTAGTTGGCTATAATGATGAGCAGTTCTTC. Its translation is CASSVVGYNDEQFF.

This clone was seen once. The chain employs TRBV28 and TRBJ2-7; D unresolved. This CDR3 has 15 amino acids. V was pared by 2 bases and J by 2 bases, with 13 bases between. Germline values: CDR1 MDHEN, CDR2 SYDVKM. Here the CDR3 DNA reads TGTGCCAGCAGTTTAGTAAAAAAGGTTACCTACGAGCAGTACTTC. It encodes CASSLVKKVTYEQYF.

CDR3 amino acids: CASSQGNRDKQYF. The CDR3 coding sequence is TGTGCCAGCAGCCAAGGAAACAGGGACAAGCAGTACTTC. V gene TRBV4-2 combines with J gene TRBJ2-7, with a weak D call TRBD1 (6 bases). This CDR3 spans 13 amino acids. Germline V gene lookup returns CDR1 LGHNA and CDR2 YNFKEQ. The V end lost 1 base, the J end lost 8 bases, and 12 bases lay between the germline ends.

The CDR3 DNA is TGTGCCAGTAAGACTAGCGGGGGACAAATGGAGACCCAGTACTTC. Amino acid sequence: CASKTSGGQMETQYF. This chain links TRBV19 with TRBJ2-5; 12 nucleotides align to TRBD2. Unmatched junction bases numbered 8, after V lost 7 bases and J lost 5 bases. CDR3 length: 15 amino acids. Per germline, CDR1 LNHDA and CDR2 SQIVND (reference sequence). The whole variable domain, remainder taken from reference TRBV19 and TRBJ2-5, is DGGITQSPKYLFRKEGQNVTLSCEQNLNHDAMYWYRQDPGQGLRLIYYSQIVNDFQKGDIAEGYSVSREKKESFPLTVTSAQKNPTAFYLCASKTSGGQMETQYFGPGTRLLVL.

The chain uses TRBV6-1 and TRBJ1-1, with no clear D. The V and J ends lost 8 bases and 11 bases respectively, with 15 bases between them. The germline gives CDR1 MNHNS, CDR2 SASEGT. This CDR3 comprises 11 residues. The CDR3 sequence is CASRSSGEAFF. The CDR3 DNA follows: TGTGCCAGCCGGAGCAGTGGGGAGGCTTTCTTT.

The V and J genes are TRBV7-9 and TRBJ2-2; no clear D gene. This CDR3 comprises 14 residues. Germline V gene sequence: CDR1 SEHNR, CDR2 FQNEAQ (reference sequence). The germline V and J ends were trimmed by 1 base and 1 base, with 4 bases remaining between them. The chain's CDR3 is CASSLVGNTGELFF. Here the CDR3 DNA reads TGTGCCAGCAGCTTAGTCGGGAACACCGGGGAGCTGTTTTTT.

The V gene is TRBV4-2, the J gene TRBJ2-5; D may be TRBD2 (5 bases). The ends were cut back, 0 bases at V and 5 bases at J, with 13 bases in the middle. Germline V lookup: CDR1 LGHNA, CDR2 YNFKEQ. This CDR3 contains 15 residues. The CDR3 sequence is CASSQEERARETQYF. CDR3 in DNA: TGTGCCAGCAGCCAAGAGGAGAGGGCGCGGGAGACCCAGTACTTC.

V and J are TRBV6-1 and TRBJ2-5; 11 bases line up with TRBD1. Unmatched junction bases numbered 4, after V lost 2 bases and J lost 5 bases. This CDR3 is 15 amino acids long. CDR1 MNHNS and CDR2 SASEGT come from the germline V gene. As DNA, the CDR3 is TGTGCCAGCAGTGAAAGGACAGGGGGCTGGGAGACCCAGTACTTC. Translated, it gives CASSERTGGWETQYF.

The chain has TRBV6-1 and TRBJ1-4; 10 bases agree with TRBD1. V lost 4 bases to trimming and J lost 7 bases; unmatched junction nucleotides: 9. The CDR3 extends over 16 amino acids. Germline V gene data show CDR1 as MNHNS and CDR2 as SASEGT. CDR3 protein: CASSGLSGTGVEKLFF. The CDR3 DNA sequence: TGTGCCAGCAGTGGACTTTCCGGGACAGGGGTTGAAAAACTGTTTTTT.

The chain carries TRBV29-1 and TRBJ1-1; D uncertain. The V end lost 7 bases, the J end lost 6 bases, and 12 bases lay between the germline ends. Germline CDR1 SQVTM, CDR2 ANQGSEA. CDR3 length: 11 amino acids. The CDR3 DNA follows: TGCAGCGCCCGACGGACGGCTGAAGCTTTCTTT. Protein sequence: CSARRTAEAFF.

The J gene is TRBJ1-5, the V gene TRBV5-8, with a weak D call TRBD1 (6 bases). V was pared by 1 base and J by 7 bases, with 18 bases between. The germline V gene has CDR1 SGHTS and CDR2 YDEGEE. This CDR3 has 16 amino acids. This chain's CDR3 is CASSLTESTGRQPQHF. In DNA form, the CDR3 reads TGTGCCAGCAGCTTGACGGAATCTACAGGGAGGCAGCCCCAGCATTTT.

The V and J genes are TRBV28 and TRBJ2-5; 15 bases are shared with TRBD2. The CDR3 has 15 amino acids. CDR1 MDHEN and CDR2 SYDVKM come from the germline V gene. With V trimmed by 6 bases and J by 4 bases, 3 bases remained unmatched. The CDR3 region is CASSGTSGRIETQYF. DNA for the CDR3: TGTGCCAGCAGCGGGACTAGCGGGAGGATAGAGACCCAGTACTTC.

CDR3 nucleotide sequence: TGTGCCAGCAGCACGGGACAGGGCTCCTTCTATGGCTACACCTTC. Translated, it gives CASSTGQGSFYGYTF. The chain couples TRBV5-6 to TRBJ1-2, with 9 nucleotides matching TRBD1. The CDR3 consists of 15 residues. With V trimmed by 4 bases and J by 4 bases, 8 bases remained unmatched. The germline CDR1 and CDR2 sequences are SGHDT and YYEEEE.